The present T cell receptor (beta chain) was sequenced within a study of blood T cells in healthy people across ages. Points from the study as a whole: Since the PBMCs were unsorted, naive and antigen-experienced cells could not be conclusively compared.

A second roughly 7 to 12 cycle PCR used barcoded and J-beta primers. TCRdb passed the 5' RACE reads through MiXCR, listing each CDR3 protein once. The repertoire holds about 500,000 distinct CDR3 sequences, with nearly 25% as singletons. Only a few counts were recorded for this clonotype. As yet, its antigen is unknown. The same sample was also used in a study of T cells of mothers and their children.

Sequencing input: blood. The sequence derives from a boy aged 10-17 years in good health.

CDR3 residues: CASSSRTGLNAEAFF. For the CDR3, the DNA is TGTGCCAGCAGCTCAAGGACTGGGTTAAACGCTGAAGCTTTCTTT. J is TRBJ1-1 and V is TRBV7-6; D remains unclear. The CDR3 has 15 residues. Trimming took off 4 bases at V and 6 bases at J, with 18 bases between the two ends. Germline V gives CDR1 SGHVS, CDR2 FNYEAQ.